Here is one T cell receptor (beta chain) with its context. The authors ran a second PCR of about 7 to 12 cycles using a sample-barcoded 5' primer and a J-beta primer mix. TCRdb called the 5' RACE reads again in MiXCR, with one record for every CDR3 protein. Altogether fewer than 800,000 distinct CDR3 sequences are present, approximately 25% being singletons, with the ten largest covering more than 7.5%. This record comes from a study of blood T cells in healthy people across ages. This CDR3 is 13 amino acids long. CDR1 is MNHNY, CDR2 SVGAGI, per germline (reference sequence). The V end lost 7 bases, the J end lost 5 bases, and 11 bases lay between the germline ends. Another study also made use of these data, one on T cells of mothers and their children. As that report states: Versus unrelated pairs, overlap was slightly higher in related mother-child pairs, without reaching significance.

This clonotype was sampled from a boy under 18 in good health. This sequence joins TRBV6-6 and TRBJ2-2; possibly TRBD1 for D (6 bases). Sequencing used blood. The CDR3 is CASTYQGTGELFF. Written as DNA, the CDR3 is TGTGCCAGCACCTACCAGGGGACCGGGGAGCTGTTTTTT.